These 2 T cell receptor beta chains were all obtained from the same sample, sequenced in a study of graft-versus-host responses after intestinal transplantation. Profiling relied on immunoSEQ multiplex PCR, and the TCRdb table lists in-frame clones only, not all of them. The sample gives 20,000 or so clones, about four fifths of which show up once; about 1.9% is in the top ten. Sequencing was performed on PBMCs, taken 14 days after transplant. These receptors all stem from a human patient who received an intestinal transplant, so some T cells may come from the graft donor.

The chain links TRBV6-5 to TRBJ2-2; 7 nucleotides agree with TRBD1. Germline CDR1 reads MNHEY; CDR2 reads SVGAGI. The CDR3 has 16 amino acids. Trimming removed 2 bases from V and 5 bases from J; junction bases left unmatched: 8. CDR3 nucleotides: TGTGCCAGCAGTTACACTAGGACAGGCCCGACCGGGGAGCTGTTTTTT. It encodes CASSYTRTGPTGELFF.

This clone appeared a few times. The chain employs TRBV6-1 and TRBJ1-5, with D possibly matching TRBD1 (5 bases). Trimming took 4 bases from V and 5 from J, leaving 12 bases between them. Germline CDR1 MNHNS, CDR2 SASEGT. The CDR3 has 14 amino acids. CDR3 sequence (DNA): TGTGCCAGCAGTGCCCAGGGAAGAGATCAGCCCCAGCATTTT. It encodes CASSAQGRDQPQHF.